This TCR beta chain was obtained from a study of regulatory T cells in long-lasting Graves disease. Study observations and caveats: Thyroid tissue went unexamined; only peripheral blood was analyzed.

In this sample, this clonotype turned up many times. Its antigen remains unidentified. CDR1 and CDR2 (germline): SGHAT, FQNNGV. This CDR3 comprises 16 residues. Relying on iRepertoire HTBI primers and Arm-PCR of CDR3 regions, the team built TCR beta libraries. Using its own MiXCR run on the multiplex PCR reads, TCRdb lists one record per CDR3 protein. Of about 440,000 distinct CDR3 sequences listed, about 16% were seen once; the top ten hold 16%. Stated time point: newly diagnosed GD, antithyroid drugs for less than 3 months. The authors made the TCR library using RNA they extracted from PBMCs. In addition, the sample was reused for a study of T cells in Graves' hyperthyroidism and ophthalmopathy. That report adds: Hyperthyroidism, newly diagnosed and lasting under 2 months, affected patients aged 18 to 65. Ophthalmopathy was separated from stable hyperthyroidism by a 13 V-J model.

Sequencing was performed on peripheral blood mononuclear cells (PBMCs), taken at new diagnosis, from a patient treated with antithyroid drugs. The rearrangement links TRBV11-2 to TRBJ2-3, with D possibly TRBD2 on 6 matching bases. TRBJ2-7 matches the DNA end more closely, so the J call is doubtful. This TCR was sampled from a woman aged 30 to 39 with Graves disease. CDR3 protein: CASSLDRAWEAYEQYF. The CDR3 nucleotides read TGTGCCAGCAGCTTAGACCGGGCCTGGGAGGCCTACGAGCAGTACTTC.